The rows below give T cell receptor beta chains drawn from one sample of a study of T-cell reconstitution after alpha-beta-depleted transplantation in children. TCRdb re-called the PCR reads through MiXCR, storing one row per CDR3 protein. The table includes around 500,000 distinct CDR3 sequences, 23% detected once. The source was PBMCs, mostly from graft donor cells, collected 360 days after TCRalphabeta/CD19-depleted stem cell transplant. The source is a boy younger than two who had a stem cell transplant for acute myeloid leukemia, so the T cells may come from the graft donor. Both conserved end residues are part of each CDR3. The D gene is left open where the match is weak. Clone size is shown for a subset of rows, as once, few, many or a class of expanded clone.

d_call: -
v_call: TRBV12-3/TRBV12-4
j_call: TRBJ2-5
clone_size: many
cdr3_length: 12
cdr3_aa: CASSHSGETQYF
cdr3_nt: TGTGCCAGCAGCCACTCGGGGGAGACCCAGTACTTC

d_call: -
v_call: TRBV11-2
j_call: TRBJ2-3
clone_size: few
cdr3_length: 13
cdr3_aa: CASRPGVGDTQYF
cdr3_nt: TGTGCCAGCAGGCCAGGGGTCGGAGATACGCAGTATTTT

d_call: -
v_call: TRBV20-1
j_call: TRBJ2-1
clone_size: -
cdr3_length: 16
cdr3_aa: CSAHSAGQSSYNEQFF
cdr3_nt: TGCAGTGCACATAGCGCGGGGCAGAGCTCCTACAATGAGCAGTTCTTC

d_call: TRBD1
v_call: TRBV7-9
j_call: TRBJ2-1
clone_size: -
cdr3_length: 15
cdr3_aa: CASSFRDRGQYEQFF
cdr3_nt: TGTGCCAGCAGCTTCCGGGACAGGGGTCAGTATGAGCAGTTCTTC

d_call: -
v_call: TRBV13
j_call: TRBJ2-7
clone_size: -
cdr3_length: 14
cdr3_aa: CASSIDRSSYEQYF
cdr3_nt: TGTGCCAGCAGCATTGACAGGAGCTCCTACGAGCAGTACTTC

d_call: -
v_call: TRBV28
j_call: TRBJ2-5
clone_size: many
cdr3_length: 15
cdr3_aa: CASSPTIQIQETQYF
cdr3_nt: TGTGCCAGCAGTCCGACGATTCAAATACAAGAGACCCAGTACTTC

d_call: TRBD1
v_call: TRBV19
j_call: TRBJ1-4
clone_size: many
cdr3_length: 17
cdr3_aa: CASSKPGAGGRREKLFF
cdr3_nt: TGTGCCAGTAGTAAACCGGGGGCAGGGGGACGACGAGAAAAACTGTTTTTT

d_call: TRBD1
v_call: TRBV12-3/TRBV12-4
j_call: TRBJ1-2
clone_size: few
cdr3_length: 14
cdr3_aa: CASSTRQGGNGYTF
cdr3_nt: TGTGCCAGCAGTACCCGACAGGGAGGTAATGGCTACACCTTC

d_call: TRBD2
v_call: TRBV5-1
j_call: TRBJ2-3
clone_size: -
cdr3_length: 18
cdr3_aa: CASSLALSGGDYTDTQYF
cdr3_nt: TGCGCCAGCAGCTTGGCCCTTAGCGGGGGGGACTACACAGATACGCAGTATTTT

d_call: -
v_call: TRBV20-1
j_call: TRBJ2-2
clone_size: many
cdr3_length: 16
cdr3_aa: CSARDGQAGWTGELFF
cdr3_nt: TGCAGTGCTAGAGATGGGCAGGCAGGCTGGACCGGGGAGCTGTTTTTT

d_call: TRBD1
v_call: TRBV6-5
j_call: TRBJ2-3
clone_size: -
cdr3_length: 18
cdr3_aa: CASSYALGQGGEADTQYF
cdr3_nt: TGTGCCAGCAGTTACGCATTAGGACAGGGGGGCGAAGCAGATACGCAGTATTTT

d_call: -
v_call: TRBV12-3/TRBV12-4
j_call: TRBJ1-4
clone_size: many
cdr3_length: 12
cdr3_aa: CASSLAGEKLFF
cdr3_nt: TGTGCCAGCAGTTTAGCCGGGGAAAAACTGTTTTTT

d_call: -
v_call: TRBV9
j_call: TRBJ2-3
clone_size: -
cdr3_length: 14
cdr3_aa: CASSVGPGADTQYF
cdr3_nt: TGTGCCAGCAGCGTAGGCCCCGGCGCAGATACGCAGTATTTT

d_call: -
v_call: TRBV6-1
j_call: TRBJ1-1
clone_size: -
cdr3_length: 15
cdr3_aa: CASRLSRVMNTEAFF
cdr3_nt: TGTGCCAGCAGGTTAAGCAGAGTTATGAACACTGAAGCTTTCTTT

d_call: -
v_call: TRBV29-1
j_call: TRBJ1-1
clone_size: -
cdr3_length: 15
cdr3_aa: CSAGGRLVMNTEAFF
cdr3_nt: TGCAGCGCTGGTGGCAGGTTGGTCATGAACACTGAAGCTTTCTTT

d_call: TRBD2
v_call: TRBV20-1
j_call: TRBJ2-3
clone_size: many
cdr3_length: 16
cdr3_aa: CSASNLDAGEGDTQYF
cdr3_nt: TGCAGTGCTAGTAACCTTGACGCGGGGGAGGGTGATACGCAGTATTTT